A selection of T cell receptor beta chains follows, all from one sample in a study of blood T cell repertoires in COVID-19. Sequencing used immunoSEQ multiplex PCR; TCRdb keeps in-frame clones, though not all of them. Of about 160,000 clones in the sample, 84% were seen once. The sample was peripheral blood. The receptors here all came from a man aged 70 or older with acute or convalescent COVID-19. Each CDR3 is given with its conserved first and last residue. The order of the fields is D gene, V gene, J gene, clone size, CDR3 DNA, CDR3 protein. A D gene is named only where the DNA matches it firmly. A row's size may be missing; if present it is once, few, many or a size class.

>TRBD1|TRBV19|TRBJ1-5|-
TGTGCCAGTAGTACTCTGGGACAGGGGGCTTGGCAGCCCCAGCATTTT
CASSTLGQGAWQPQHF
>TRBD2|TRBV28|TRBJ2-3|-
TGTGCCAGCAGTCTCCTGGGACTAGCGGGGGGCCTAAGCACAGATACGCAGTATTTT
CASSLLGLAGGLSTDTQYF
>-|TRBV29-1|TRBJ1-1|-
TGCAGCGGGCAAGGGGGTTTGGGCATGAACACTGAAGCTTTCTTT
CSGQGGLGMNTEAFF
>-|TRBV11-2|TRBJ2-7|few
TGTGCCAGCAGCTTAGTTCGGACACCCAGTCCTTCCCACGAGCAGTACTTC
CASSLVRTPSPSHEQYF
>TRBD1|TRBV28|TRBJ1-5|few
TGTGCCAGCAGTTTAGGGACAGGGAGCCCCGGGGGCCAGCCCCAGCATTTT
CASSLGTGSPGGQPQHF
>-|TRBV3-1/TRBV3-2|TRBJ2-7|-
TGTGCCAGCAGCCAAGTCGTTTCGGGGGAGCAGTACTTC
CASSQVVSGEQYF
>TRBD1|TRBV7-9|TRBJ2-4|-
TGTGCCAGCAGCTTAGGGACAGGGAATAGGGACATTCAGTACTTC
CASSLGTGNRDIQYF
>-|TRBV19|TRBJ2-2|-
TGTGCCACCTCACGCGGGCGCGCGAACACCGGGGAGCTGTTTTTT
CATSRGRANTGELFF
>-|TRBV3-1/TRBV3-2|TRBJ1-1|-
TGTGCCAGCACCCGTGGTGGGGGGATGATCACTGAAGCTTTCTTT
CASTRGGGMITEAFF
>-|TRBV12-5|TRBJ2-7|-
TGTGCTAGTGGTTTAGAACGCGGGGTGGGGGGAAACGAGCAGTACTTC
CASGLERGVGGNEQYF
>-|TRBV7-9|TRBJ1-2|-
TGTGCCAGCAGCATGATACTCTATGGCTACACCTTC
CASSMILYGYTF
>TRBD1|TRBV10-3|TRBJ2-7|-
TGTGCCATCAGTGACGGGACAGTGGCCTACGAGCAGTACTTC
CAISDGTVAYEQYF
>-|TRBV12-3/TRBV12-4|TRBJ2-5|-
TGTGCCAGCAGTTTAGGCCGGGGGGAGACCCAGTACTTC
CASSLGRGETQYF
>TRBD1|TRBV24-1|TRBJ2-7|-
TGTGCCACCAGTGTTGGGACAGGGGGCAGGGACGAGCAGTACTTC
CATSVGTGGRDEQYF
>-|TRBV7-2|TRBJ1-2|-
TGTGCCAGCAGCTTAGTTGGGGGGTTCAGTGGCTACACCTTC
CASSLVGGFSGYTF
>-|TRBV3-1/TRBV3-2|TRBJ1-1|-
TGTGCCAGCAGCCAATCCCCACAGGGCTACACTGAAGCTTTCTTT
CASSQSPQGYTEAFF
>-|TRBV3-1/TRBV3-2|TRBJ1-1|-
TGTGCCAGCAGCCAAGACCTCTCATCGGTCATGAACACTGAAGCTTTCTTT
CASSQDLSSVMNTEAFF
>-|TRBV2|TRBJ2-2|-
TGTGCCAGCAGCGCGGGGACGGGCTGGAGCACCGGGGAGCTGTTTTTT
CASSAGTGWSTGELFF
>-|TRBV7-3|TRBJ2-3|-
TGTGCCAGCAACCGAGGGGGACCTAGCACAGATACGCAGTATTTT
CASNRGGPSTDTQYF
>TRBD1|TRBV6-2/TRBV6-3|TRBJ2-2|-
TGTGCCAGCAGTTACTCGATCGGGGGACGGGCCCGGGACAGGGAAACCGGGGAGCTGTTTTTT
CASSYSIGGRARDRETGELFF
>-|TRBV28|TRBJ2-7|-
TGTGCCGCCTCTCGCGCGGGCCCACCCTACGAGCAGTACTTC
CAASRAGPPYEQYF
>TRBD1|TRBV13|TRBJ1-1|-
TGTGCCAGCAGCACCTACAGGGGTGAAGCTTTCTTT
CASSTYRGEAFF
>-|TRBV2|TRBJ2-6|-
TGTGCCAGCAGTACACAGGGCTCCGCTTTGGCCAACGTCCTGACTTTC
CASSTQGSALANVLTF
>-|TRBV5-1|TRBJ1-3|-
TGCGCCAGCAGCCGAGACAGGAATGGAAACACCATATATTTT
CASSRDRNGNTIYF
>TRBD1|TRBV30|TRBJ1-4|-
TGTGCCTGGAGTCCCGGGACAGTGAATGAAAAACTGTTTTTT
CAWSPGTVNEKLFF
>TRBD2|TRBV29-1|TRBJ2-3|-
TGCAGCGTCGCAGCACCCCTAGCGGAGCTCACAGATACGCAGTATTTT
CSVAAPLAELTDTQYF
>-|TRBV3-1/TRBV3-2|TRBJ2-1|-
TGTGCCAGCAGCCAAGGAGCCGGAGGCCCTGGATGGCAGTTCTTC
CASSQGAGGPGWQFF
>-|TRBV11-1|TRBJ1-6|-
TGTGCCAGCAGCTTTCGAGGGTCACCCCTCCACTTT
CASSFRGSPLHF
>-|TRBV19|TRBJ1-5|-
TGTGCCAGTAGTAACCTCCTACCCAATCAGCCCCAGCATTTT
CASSNLLPNQPQHF
>-|TRBV6-5|TRBJ2-6|-
TGTGCCAGCAGCATTGACAGCTCGGGGGCCAACGTCCTGACTTTC
CASSIDSSGANVLTF
>TRBD1|TRBV28|TRBJ2-5|-
TGTGCCAGCAGTATCCCACCCTCAGGGGGCGCGGAGACCCAGTACTTC
CASSIPPSGGAETQYF